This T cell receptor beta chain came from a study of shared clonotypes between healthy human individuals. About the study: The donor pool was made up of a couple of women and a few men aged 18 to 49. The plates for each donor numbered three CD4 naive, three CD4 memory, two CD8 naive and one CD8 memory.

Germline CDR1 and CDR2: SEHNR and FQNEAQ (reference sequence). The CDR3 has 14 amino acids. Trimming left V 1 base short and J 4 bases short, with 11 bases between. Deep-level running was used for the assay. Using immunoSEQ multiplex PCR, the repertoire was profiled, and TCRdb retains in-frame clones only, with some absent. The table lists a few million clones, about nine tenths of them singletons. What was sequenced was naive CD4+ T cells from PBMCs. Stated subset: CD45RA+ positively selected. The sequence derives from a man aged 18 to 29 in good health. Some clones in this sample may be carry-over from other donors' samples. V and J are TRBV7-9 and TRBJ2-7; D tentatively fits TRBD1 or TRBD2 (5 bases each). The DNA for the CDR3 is TGTGCCAGCAGCTTAGGGGGACCGTCTTACGAGCAGTACTTC. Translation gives CASSLGGPSYEQYF.